One sample yielded the 11 T cell receptor beta chains listed below, sequenced in a study of blood T cell repertoires in COVID-19. The protocol was immunoSEQ multiplex PCR, while the TCRdb copy is restricted to in-frame clones and leaves out a portion. Of some 310,000 clones listed, 87% are singletons. The sample was peripheral blood. The receptor source for this set is a man in his fifties with active or convalescent COVID-19.

This chain links TRBV18 with TRBJ2-2; D ambiguous. CDR3 length: 16 amino acids. CDR1 is KGHSH and CDR2 is LQKENI in the germline V gene. The V end was cut by 0 bases, the J end by 5 bases, with 13 bases between. CDR3 loop: CASSPPVAADTGELFF. Here the CDR3 DNA reads TGTGCCAGCTCACCACCGGTAGCAGCCGATACCGGGGAGCTGTTTTTT.

This chain connects TRBV27 to TRBJ1-5; TRBD1 is a possible D gene (6 bases). Germline V gene data show CDR1 as MNHEY and CDR2 as SMNVEV (reference sequence). Deletions cut 5 bases from V and 0 bases from J, with 11 bases between. CDR3 length: 15 amino acids. CDR3 protein: CASSTGQYSNQPQHF. The CDR3 DNA reads TGTGCCAGCAGTACAGGGCAATATAGCAATCAGCCCCAGCATTTT.

The chain has TRBV5-4 and TRBJ1-6, with TRBD1 as a possible D gene (5 bases). V lost 2 bases to trimming and J lost 5 bases, with 14 bases between them. Germline-derived CDR1 and CDR2 are SGHNT and YYREEE (reference sequence). CDR3 length: 16 amino acids. The CDR3 nucleotides are TGTGCCAGCAGCTTCGTGGGGGGACCGAATAATTCACCCCTCCACTTT. This translates into CASSFVGGPNNSPLHF. The variable domain in full, completed from reference TRBV5-4 and TRBJ1-6, reads ETGVTQSPTHLIKTRGQQVTLRCSSQSGHNTVSWYQQALGQGPQFIFQYYREEENGRGNFPPRFSGLQFPNYSSELNVNALELDDSALYLCASSFVGGPNNSPLHFGNGTRLTVT.

V is TRBV28 and J is TRBJ1-4, with TRBD1 matching 7 bases. Germline V gene lookup returns CDR1 MDHEN and CDR2 SYDVKM. The CDR3 extends over 15 amino acids. The J segment lost 5 bases and the V segment lost 5 bases, leaving 8 bases of the junction unmatched. CDR3: CASSTSRTGNEKLFF. The CDR3 nucleotides are TGTGCCAGCAGTACCTCACGGACAGGAAATGAAAAACTGTTTTTT.

The V gene is TRBV10-3, the J gene TRBJ2-5, with 9 bases lining up with TRBD1. Germline-derived CDR1 and CDR2 are ENHRY and SYGVKD. The length of the CDR3 is 15 residues. The V and J ends lost 3 bases and 4 bases, in that order; junction bases with no gene match: 6. The CDR3 DNA follows: TGTGCCATCAGTGAAGGACAGGGGTTGGGAGAGACCCAGTACTTC. Its protein product is CAISEGQGLGETQYF.

This clone has just a few counts. The chain recombines TRBV7-9 with TRBJ2-5, with 11 bases identical to TRBD2. Germline V CDR1 and CDR2: SEHNR, FQNEAQ (reference sequence). The CDR3 loop spans 15 amino acids. The V segment lost 4 bases and the J segment 3 bases; nucleotides outside the gene matches: 4. CDR3 amino acids: CASSYLAGGEETQYF. The CDR3 coding sequence is TGTGCCAGCAGCTATCTAGCGGGAGGCGAAGAGACCCAGTACTTC.

V is TRBV27 and J is TRBJ1-1; a possible D gene is TRBD1 (5 bases). CDR1 and CDR2 (germline): MNHEY, SMNVEV (reference sequence). This CDR3 is 14 amino acids long. V shed 1 base and J shed 5 bases, with 11 bases lying between them. In DNA, the CDR3 is TGTGCCAGCAGTTTATGGAGGGGTCGTACTGAAGCTTTCTTT. This sequence encodes CASSLWRGRTEAFF.

V and J are TRBV5-4 and TRBJ2-1; TRBD2 matches 7 bases. CDR1 is SGHNT and CDR2 is YYREEE in the germline V gene (reference sequence). V dropped 4 bases and J dropped 4; count of bases not matched to a gene: 8. CDR3 size: 15 residues. The CDR3 coding sequence is TGTGCCAGCAGCCCCCAGAGCGGGACTTACAATGAGCAGTTCTTC. This translates into CASSPQSGTYNEQFF.

This chain joins TRBV7-3 and TRBJ2-3; 7 bases map to TRBD2. Germline loops: CDR1 SGHTA, CDR2 FQGTGA. The V segment lost 6 bases and the J segment 4 bases; nucleotides outside the gene matches: 13. The CDR3 runs 16 residues. The CDR3 loop reads CASRSGRGRVADTQYF. The CDR3 DNA follows: TGTGCCAGCAGAAGCGGCCGCGGGAGAGTCGCAGATACGCAGTATTTT.

V usage is TRBV9 and J usage is TRBJ2-1; D gene unclear. Germline loops: CDR1 SGDLS, CDR2 YYNGEE. Trimming pared 4 bases from V and 2 bases from J, leaving 13 bases between. The CDR3 sequence is 15 residues long. The CDR3 sequence: CASSKITSPYNEQFF. DNA for the CDR3: TGTGCCAGCAGCAAAATCACTTCGCCCTACAATGAGCAGTTCTTC.

This clone was observed once. The J gene is TRBJ2-5, the V gene TRBV5-8; 8 bases agree with TRBD2. The CDR3 totals 14 residues. CDR1 and CDR2 from the germline V gene are SGHTS and YDEGEE. Trimming cost V 4 bases and J 5 bases; bases outside gene matches: 7. The CDR3 DNA sequence: TGTGCCAGCAGCCCCCGAGCGGGGGAGGAGACCCAGTACTTC. This sequence encodes CASSPRAGEETQYF. Full variable domain (remainder filled in from reference TRBV5-8 and TRBJ2-5): EAGVTQSPTHLIKTRGQQATLRCSPISGHTSVYWYQQALGLGLQFLLWYDEGEERNRGNFPPRFSGRQFPNYSSELNVNALELEDSALYLCASSPRAGEETQYFGPGTRLLVL.